The present entry profiles one TCR beta chain with its context. Authors' processing steps: Researchers report that nucleated cell counts were estimated from reference gene primer amplification. The method was immunoSEQ multiplex PCR; TCRdb's version includes in-frame clones alone and lacks a portion of them. V, J and clone size reflect that table, while D and trimming were determined from the DNA. This sample has 90,000 to 100,000 clones, with roughly 80% found just once. The data originate from a study of blood T cell repertoires in COVID-19. Background on the study: Samples came from the United States, Italy and Spain, spanning acute and convalescent COVID-19. T cells, B-cell-depleted T cells, or PBMCs provided the cDNA or gDNA that served as material.

This CDR3 has 15 residues. The V end lost 5 bases, the J end lost 8 bases, and 18 bases lay between the germline ends. Germline values: CDR1 LNHDA, CDR2 SQIVND (reference sequence). This TCR was sampled from a woman aged 55 to 70 with acute or convalescent COVID-19. The sample taken for sequencing was peripheral blood. V is TRBV19 and J is TRBJ1-4; possibly TRBD1 for D (5 bases). The CDR3 bases are TGTGCCAGTAGTGGAGGGACGGCCACCGGAGAAAAACTGTTTTTT. This codes for CASSGGTATGEKLFF. The full variable domain, rest sourced from reference TRBV19 and TRBJ1-4, is DGGITQSPKYLFRKEGQNVTLSCEQNLNHDAMYWYRQDPGQGLRLIYYSQIVNDFQKGDIAEGYSVSREKKESFPLTVTSAQKNPTAFYLCASSGGTATGEKLFFGSGTQLSVL.